This T cell receptor (beta chain) came from a study of PD-L1 blockade in urothelial cancer. At the level of the study: Samples of blood were analyzed 3 weeks (second dose) and 6 weeks after treatment start. General observations from the study: Tumor-associated clones in the blood of durable-benefit patients grew more at 3 weeks.

After removal of 5 bases from V and 6 bases from J, the junction contained 8 bases not matched to a gene. CDR3 length: 14 amino acids. Germline V gene data show CDR1 as LNHDA and CDR2 as SQIVND (reference sequence). Clones were read by immunoSEQ multiplex PCR, and TCRdb kept only the in-frame ones, dropping some. The sample holds about 44,000 clones; around 82% are singletons and the top ten take 3% to 3.5%. As to this clone: No antigen is known for it.

This sequence joins TRBV19 and TRBJ1-1; TRBD1 agrees at 8 bases. The sample consisted of PBMCs, taken around atezolizumab (anti-PD-L1) treatment. The clonotype originates from a man in his sixties or seventies with urothelial cancer. This CDR3 is CASSEGQGASEAFF. The CDR3 nucleotides are TGTGCCAGTAGTGAAGGACAGGGTGCTTCTGAAGCTTTCTTT.